These T cell receptor beta chains were read from a single sample in a study of cytomegalovirus exposure and HLA in healthy donors. Clones were sequenced by immunoSEQ multiplex PCR, and TCRdb holds only the in-frame ones, with some missing. This table holds some 140,000 clones, approximately 77% found once. Sequenced: PBMCs. The receptors come from a man aged 30 to 45 in good health and CMV-seronegative. Both conserved end residues are part of each CDR3. A D gene is named only where the DNA matches it firmly. The size of a clone is reported for some rows only, either as once, few or many, or as a class for expanded clones.

DNA: TGTGCCAGCAGCTTGGGGGTGCTCGGGAGGGCCCCCTACAATGAGCAGTTCTTC; CDR3: CASSLGVLGRAPYNEQFF; V: TRBV7-3; length: 18; D: TRBD2; J: TRBJ2-1; size: -
DNA: TGTGCCAGCAGCTTAACTGGGACTAGCGGGTACGAGCAGTACTTC; CDR3: CASSLTGTSGYEQYF; V: TRBV7-3; length: 15; D: TRBD2; J: TRBJ2-7; size: -
DNA: TGTGCCAGTAGTATAGCCCAGAACAATCAGCCCCAGCATTTT; CDR3: CASSIAQNNQPQHF; V: TRBV19; length: 14; D: -; J: TRBJ1-5; size: -
DNA: TGTGCCAGCAGTTTATCTGGGACACACTACGAGCAGTACTTC; CDR3: CASSLSGTHYEQYF; V: TRBV27; length: 14; D: -; J: TRBJ2-7; size: -
DNA: TGCGCCAGCAGCTTAGCGGGAGAAGGCACAGATACGCAGTATTTT; CDR3: CASSLAGEGTDTQYF; V: TRBV5-1; length: 15; D: TRBD2; J: TRBJ2-3; size: few
DNA: TGTGCCAGCAGTCGCACAGGGGTTGGGACAGATACGCAGTATTTT; CDR3: CASSRTGVGTDTQYF; V: TRBV28; length: 15; D: TRBD1; J: TRBJ2-3; size: once
DNA: TGCGCCAGCAGCTTGGTTGGCGGGGTAGAAGAGACCCAGTACTTC; CDR3: CASSLVGGVEETQYF; V: TRBV5-1; length: 15; D: -; J: TRBJ2-5; size: -
DNA: TGTGCCAGTAGTCTGACAGGGGCGGGCAATCAGCCCCAGCATTTT; CDR3: CASSLTGAGNQPQHF; V: TRBV19; length: 15; D: TRBD1; J: TRBJ1-5; size: -
DNA: TGTGCCATCCCTACGGACTACAGGATAGAAGCTTTCTTT; CDR3: CAIPTDYRIEAFF; V: TRBV27; length: 13; D: -; J: TRBJ1-1; size: -
DNA: TGTGCCAGCAGCCTAGCGGGAGGTCGCCAAGAGACCCAGTACTTC; CDR3: CASSLAGGRQETQYF; V: TRBV7-3; length: 15; D: TRBD2; J: TRBJ2-5; size: -
DNA: TGTGCCAGTCGGAGGGACCTCAATCAGCCCCAGCATTTT; CDR3: CASRRDLNQPQHF; V: TRBV6-1; length: 13; D: -; J: TRBJ1-5; size: few
DNA: TGTGCCAGCAGCTTACGGGGAGGACAGGGGGCTCCCTACGAGCAGTACTTC; CDR3: CASSLRGGQGAPYEQYF; V: TRBV7-9; length: 17; D: TRBD1; J: TRBJ2-7; size: -
DNA: TGCGCCAGCAGCTCTACTTCGGCGGGGTCTGGGGCCAACGTCCTGACTTTC; CDR3: CASSSTSAGSGANVLTF; V: TRBV23-1; length: 17; D: -; J: TRBJ2-6; size: -
DNA: TGTGCCAGTCCGTTAACTAGCGGGACTTACAATGAGCAGTTCTTC; CDR3: CASPLTSGTYNEQFF; V: TRBV6-1; length: 15; D: TRBD2; J: TRBJ2-1; size: once